The 14 T cell receptor beta chains below all came from one sample that was sequenced in a study of OX40 agonist ivuxolimab in advanced cancers. The assay was immunoSEQ multiplex PCR, and TCRdb's table has in-frame clones only and misses some. The sample yields about 70,000 clones, approximately 81% seen once. The source material was CD4+ or CD8+ T cells sorted from blood, sampled in a trial of the OX40 agonist ivuxolimab. The receptors were gathered from an adult with an advanced solid tumor such as melanoma, head and neck, liver or kidney cancer.

V and J are TRBV2 and TRBJ1-2; D is possibly TRBD1 (5 bases). V lost 1 base and J lost 6, with 12 bases in between. The CDR3 is 14 residues long. The germline CDR1 and CDR2 sequences are SNHLY and FYNNEI. The CDR3: CASSEEGRGDGYTF. The CDR3, as DNA: TGTGCCAGCAGTGAAGAGGGGCGAGGTGATGGCTACACCTTC.

The chain uses TRBV2 and TRBJ1-4; possible D gene TRBD1, 6 bases. Looked up from germline, CDR1 is SNHLY and CDR2 is FYNNEI. The CDR3 is 14 amino acids. Trimming cost V 11 bases and J 8 bases, with 21 bases left between them. CDR3 sequence reads: CAAGVGRVEEKLFF. The CDR3 nucleotides are TGTGCCGCAGGGGTGGGTCGAGTGGAAGAAAAACTGTTTTTT.

This rearrangement joins TRBV6-5 to TRBJ2-7; TRBD1 is a possible D gene (5 bases). The V end was cut by 5 bases, the J end by 2 bases, with 10 bases between. Looked up from germline, CDR1 is MNHEY and CDR2 is SVGAGI. This CDR3 spans 13 amino acids. Written as DNA, the CDR3 is TGTGCCAGCAGTCGCCAGGGTACCTACGAGCAGTACTTC. Protein product: CASSRQGTYEQYF.

The rearrangement links TRBV10-1 to TRBJ2-3; D uncertain. The CDR3 runs 17 residues. In germline, CDR1 is WNHNN, CDR2 SYGVQD (reference sequence). The V end was cut by 6 bases, the J end by 2 bases, with 21 bases between. The CDR3 spells CASSPSPRPEITDTQYF. The CDR3 nucleotides are TGCGCCAGCAGCCCCAGCCCCCGCCCAGAAATCACAGATACGCAGTATTTT.

This clone was counted at least ten times. The chain has TRBV4-2 and TRBJ1-6, with TRBD1 identical over 8 bases. Germline V gene sequence: CDR1 LGHNA, CDR2 YNFKEQ. The CDR3 is 16 amino acids. V shed 0 bases and J 6 bases; nucleotides not matched to a gene: 4. CDR3 in DNA: TGTGCCAGCAGCCAAGAACCCACAGGGGGTAATTCACCCCTCCACTTT. Translated, it gives CASSQEPTGGNSPLHF.

The V gene is TRBV28, the J gene TRBJ1-1; D is perhaps TRBD1 (5 bases). Germline loops: CDR1 MDHEN, CDR2 SYDVKM. The CDR3 is 15 residues long. Trimming took off 5 bases at V and 4 bases at J, with 17 bases between the two ends. Here the CDR3 DNA reads TGTGCCAGCAGTCCCGGGGGAGCCGGCTTCACTGAAGCTTTCTTT. Amino acids: CASSPGGAGFTEAFF.

The chain uses TRBV4-1 and TRBJ2-7; a possible D gene is TRBD1 (5 bases). Trimming removed 1 base at V and 2 bases at J, with 12 bases between. Germline V gives CDR1 MGHRA, CDR2 YSYEKL. The CDR3 extends over 15 amino acids. CDR3 residues: CASSQAAQGTYEQYF. The CDR3 DNA sequence: TGCGCCAGCAGCCAAGCTGCGCAGGGTACCTACGAGCAGTACTTC.

The V gene is TRBV18, the J gene TRBJ2-3, with D possibly matching TRBD1 (5 bases). V lost 2 bases, J lost 0 bases, and 12 bases lay in between. The CDR3 has 16 residues. Looked up from germline, CDR1 is KGHSH and CDR2 is LQKENI. The CDR3 is CASSPARTSSTDTQYF. CDR3 in DNA: TGTGCCAGCTCACCAGCCCGGACATCTAGCACAGATACGCAGTATTTT.

The chain is built from TRBV18 and TRBJ1-1; 7 bases are a match to TRBD1. J was trimmed by 2 bases and V by 4 bases; bases with no gene match: 7. The CDR3 runs to 15 residues. The germline gives CDR1 KGHSH, CDR2 LQKENI. The CDR3 sequence is CASSRPGTANTEAFF. The DNA for the CDR3 is TGTGCCAGCTCACGCCCCGGGACAGCTAACACTGAAGCTTTCTTT.

The genes are TRBV10-2 and TRBJ2-7, with 7 bases lining up with TRBD1. The CDR3 is 14 residues long. Trimming at V came to 6 bases and at J to 3 bases, leaving 8 bases not matched to a gene. In germline, CDR1 is WSHSY, CDR2 SAAADI. The CDR3 region has the DNA TGCGCCAGCAGGCAGGGGGTGGCGGACTACGAGCAGTACTTC. Amino acids: CASRQGVADYEQYF.

This chain uses TRBV7-8 with TRBJ2-1; 8 bases line up with TRBD1. Germline-derived CDR1 and CDR2 are SGHVS and FQNEAQ. There are 15 residues in the CDR3. Losses at the gene ends were 5 bases for V and 5 bases for J; bases not matched to a gene: 8. CDR3 loop: CASSLFGQGNNEQFF. Written as DNA, the CDR3 is TGTGCCAGCAGCCTCTTCGGACAGGGTAACAATGAGCAGTTCTTC.

Comments on this clone: Distinct nucleotide sequences in the sample also encode this CDR3. The rearrangement uses TRBV18 and TRBJ1-1; D call uncertain. V was clipped by 3 bases and J by 2 bases, with 7 bases between them. The CDR3 has 13 amino acids. Germline assignment: CDR1 KGHSH and CDR2 LQKENI. The DNA of the CDR3 is TGTGCCAGCTCACCGGGGAGAAACACTGAAGCTTTCTTT. Protein: CASSPGRNTEAFF.

The rearrangement joins TRBV7-2 to TRBJ1-3, with TRBD1 identical over 8 bases. The CDR3 sequence is 16 residues long. With 5 bases clipped from V and 2 bases from J, the junction kept 8 bases outside the gene matches. Germline V gene sequence: CDR1 SGHTA, CDR2 FQGNSA. The CDR3 bases are TGTGCCAGCAGCCATACAGGGGGAGGGGCTGGAAACACCATATATTTT. It translates to CASSHTGGGAGNTIYF.

At least ten counts were recorded for this clone. The same CDR3 can be traced to other DNA sequences in this sample. The chain has TRBV6-5 and TRBJ1-5, with D maybe TRBD1 (6 bases). Trimming left V 4 bases short and J 2 bases short, with 12 bases between. Germline-derived CDR1 and CDR2 are MNHEY and SVGAGI. CDR3 length equals 15 residues. The CDR3 reads CASSSQGGGNQPQHF. CDR3 nucleotides: TGTGCCAGCAGTTCACAGGGAGGGGGCAATCAGCCCCAGCATTTT.